This T cell receptor beta chain was identified during a study of blood T cell repertoires in COVID-19. In the authors' methods: How many nucleated cells were present was estimated from reference gene primer amplification. Sequencing was performed with immunoSEQ multiplex PCR; in TCRdb, only in-frame clones are kept and a portion is missing. V and J calls and clone size are as listed in that table; D and trimming were resolved from the DNA. The sample consists of around 95,000 clones, about 84% of them appearing once. Trimming cost V 3 bases and J 6 bases; bases outside gene matches: 14. CDR3 size: 16 residues. Germline assignment: CDR1 SQVTM and CDR2 ANQGSEA.

The rearrangement joins TRBV29-1 to TRBJ2-4; 7 bases map to TRBD1. This receptor was identified in a human donor in a cohort sampled during active COVID-19. The sample was peripheral blood. This CDR3 reads CSVDQNDRAIGNIQYF. Here the CDR3 DNA reads TGCAGCGTTGACCAGAACGACAGGGCTATCGGAAACATTCAGTACTTC.